This TCR beta chain was retrieved from a study of vaccination effects on CD4 cells after COVID-19. Study-level background: Following the second dose by a median of 72 days, the post-vaccine samples were obtained.

The method was immunoSEQ multiplex PCR; TCRdb's version includes in-frame clones alone and lacks a portion of them. The sample comprises 12,000 to 15,000 clones, around three quarters of which are singletons, and 25% to 35% rests with the top ten. Germline-derived CDR1 and CDR2 are SGHTA and FQGTGA. The CDR3 totals 15 residues. V gave up 4 bases and J gave up 2 bases, with 15 bases separating them. About this clone: Its antigen is as yet unknown.

Peptide-pool stimulation followed by sequencing identified expanded antigen-specific CD4+ clonotypes in the ViraFEST assay. Following 10 days of culture, CD4+ T cells were isolated. PCR-confirmed SARS-CoV-2 infection occurred in the person between March and December 2020. Participants each got two BNT162b2 or mRNA-1273 vaccine doses. The material was CD4+ T cells from PBMCs cultured with HCoV-NL63 spike peptides, obtained after COVID-19 vaccination. This receptor was obtained from a human donor who had a prior SARS-CoV-2 infection. The rearrangement uses TRBV7-3 and TRBJ2-7, with D perhaps matching TRBD1 or TRBD2 (5 bases each). The CDR3 sequence: CASSSSGTGTYEQYF. In DNA form, the CDR3 reads TGTGCCAGCAGCTCGTCCGGGACCGGAACCTACGAGCAGTACTTC.